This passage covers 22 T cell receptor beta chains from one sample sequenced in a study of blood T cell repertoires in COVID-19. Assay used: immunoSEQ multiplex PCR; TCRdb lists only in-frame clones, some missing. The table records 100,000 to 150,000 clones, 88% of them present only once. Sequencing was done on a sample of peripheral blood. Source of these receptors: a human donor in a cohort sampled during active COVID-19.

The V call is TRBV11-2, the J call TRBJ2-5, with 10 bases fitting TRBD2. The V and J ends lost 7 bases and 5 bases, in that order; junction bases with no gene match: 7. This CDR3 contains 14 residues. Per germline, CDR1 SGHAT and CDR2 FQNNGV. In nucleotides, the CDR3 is TGTGCCAGCAACCCTCTAGCGGGAGCCGAGACCCAGTACTTC. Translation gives CASNPLAGAETQYF.

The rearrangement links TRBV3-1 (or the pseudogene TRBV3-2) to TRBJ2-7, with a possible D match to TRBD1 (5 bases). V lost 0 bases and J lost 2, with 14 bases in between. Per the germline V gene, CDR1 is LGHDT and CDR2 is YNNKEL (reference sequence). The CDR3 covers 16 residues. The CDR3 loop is CASSQDIGAIPYEQYF. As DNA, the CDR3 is TGTGCCAGCAGCCAAGACATAGGGGCGATCCCCTACGAGCAGTACTTC.

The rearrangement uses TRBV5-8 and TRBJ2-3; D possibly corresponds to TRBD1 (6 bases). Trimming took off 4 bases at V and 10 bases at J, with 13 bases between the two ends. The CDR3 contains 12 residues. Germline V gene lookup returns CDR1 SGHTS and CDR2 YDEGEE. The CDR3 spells CASSLGQYPQYF. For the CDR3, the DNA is TGTGCCAGCAGCCTCGGACAGTATCCGCAGTATTTT.

The CDR3 nucleotides are TGTGCCAGCAGCTTGGGGGACAGGTTGAAGAACACTGAAGCTTTCTTT. As protein: CASSLGDRLKNTEAFF. The chain carries TRBV5-6 and TRBJ1-1, with TRBD1 matching over 8 bases. Germline lookup yields CDR1 SGHDT and CDR2 YYEEEE. With V trimmed by 0 bases and J by 1 base, 5 bases remained unmatched. This CDR3 contains 16 residues.

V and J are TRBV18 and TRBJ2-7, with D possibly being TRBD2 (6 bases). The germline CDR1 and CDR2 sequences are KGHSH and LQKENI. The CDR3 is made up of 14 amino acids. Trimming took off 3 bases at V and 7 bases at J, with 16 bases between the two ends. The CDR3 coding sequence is TGTGCCAGCTCACCCCGGCCCGGTGGGGGGGAGCAGTACTTC. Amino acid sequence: CASSPRPGGGEQYF.

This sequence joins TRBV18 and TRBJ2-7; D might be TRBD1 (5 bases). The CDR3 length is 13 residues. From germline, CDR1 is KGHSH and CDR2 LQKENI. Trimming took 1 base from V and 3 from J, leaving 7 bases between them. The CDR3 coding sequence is TGTGCCAGCTCACCACTAGACAGCTACGAGCAGTACTTC. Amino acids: CASSPLDSYEQYF.

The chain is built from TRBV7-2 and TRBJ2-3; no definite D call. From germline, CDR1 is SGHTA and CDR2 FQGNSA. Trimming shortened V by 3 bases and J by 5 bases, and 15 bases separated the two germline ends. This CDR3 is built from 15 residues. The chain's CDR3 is CASSFMAASIDTQYF. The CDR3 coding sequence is TGTGCCAGCAGCTTTATGGCGGCTAGTATAGATACGCAGTATTTT.

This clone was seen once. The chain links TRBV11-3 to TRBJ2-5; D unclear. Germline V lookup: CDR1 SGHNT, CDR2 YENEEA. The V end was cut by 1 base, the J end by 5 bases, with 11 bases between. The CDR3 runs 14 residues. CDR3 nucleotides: TGTGCCAGCAGCTTAGGAGGCCTATCGGAGACCCAGTACTTC. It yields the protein CASSLGGLSETQYF.

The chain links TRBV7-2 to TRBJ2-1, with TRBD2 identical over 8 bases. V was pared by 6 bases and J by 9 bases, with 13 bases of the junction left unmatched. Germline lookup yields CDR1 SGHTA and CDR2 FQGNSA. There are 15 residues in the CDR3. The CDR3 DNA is TGTGCCAGCAGATCTACTAGCGGACTAAGTAGTGAGCAGTTCTTC. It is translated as CASRSTSGLSSEQFF.

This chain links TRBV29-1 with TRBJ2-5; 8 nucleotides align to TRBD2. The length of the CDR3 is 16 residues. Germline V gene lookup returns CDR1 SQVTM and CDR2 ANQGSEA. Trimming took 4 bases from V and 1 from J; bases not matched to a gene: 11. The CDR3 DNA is TGCAGCGTTGTTCTAGCGGGTAATTTGGGCCAAGAGACCCAGTACTTC. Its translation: CSVVLAGNLGQETQYF.

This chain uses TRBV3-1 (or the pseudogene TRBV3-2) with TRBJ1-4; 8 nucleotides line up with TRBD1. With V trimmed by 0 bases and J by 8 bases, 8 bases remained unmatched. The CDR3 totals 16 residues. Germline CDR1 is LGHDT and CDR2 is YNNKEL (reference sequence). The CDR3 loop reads CASSQDLRGLREKLFF. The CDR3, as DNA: TGTGCCAGCAGCCAAGACCTCAGGGGGCTTCGGGAAAAACTGTTTTTT.

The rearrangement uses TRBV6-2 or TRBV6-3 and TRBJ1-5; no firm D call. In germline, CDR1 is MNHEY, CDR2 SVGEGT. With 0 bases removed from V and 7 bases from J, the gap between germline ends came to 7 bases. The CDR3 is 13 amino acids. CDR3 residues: CASSYSRVQPQHF. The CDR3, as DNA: TGTGCCAGCAGTTACTCTCGGGTCCAGCCCCAGCATTTT.

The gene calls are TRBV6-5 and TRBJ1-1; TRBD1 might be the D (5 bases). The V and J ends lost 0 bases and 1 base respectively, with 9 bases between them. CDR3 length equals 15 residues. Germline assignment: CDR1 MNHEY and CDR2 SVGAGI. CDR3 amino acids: CASSYSGGWNTEAFF. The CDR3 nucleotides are TGTGCCAGCAGTTACTCTGGGGGGTGGAACACTGAAGCTTTCTTT.

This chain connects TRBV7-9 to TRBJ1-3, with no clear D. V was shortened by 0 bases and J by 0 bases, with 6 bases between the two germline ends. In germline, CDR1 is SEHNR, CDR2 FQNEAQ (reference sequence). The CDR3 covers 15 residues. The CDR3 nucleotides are TGTGCCAGCAGCTTAGCGAGAGTCTCTGGAAACACCATATATTTT. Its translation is CASSLARVSGNTIYF. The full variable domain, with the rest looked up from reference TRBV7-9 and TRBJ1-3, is DTGVSQNPRHKITKRGQNVTFRCDPISEHNRLYWYRQTLGQGPEFLTYFQNEAQLEKSRLLSDRFSAERPKGSFSTLEIQRTEQGDSAMYLCASSLARVSGNTIYFGEGSWLTVV.

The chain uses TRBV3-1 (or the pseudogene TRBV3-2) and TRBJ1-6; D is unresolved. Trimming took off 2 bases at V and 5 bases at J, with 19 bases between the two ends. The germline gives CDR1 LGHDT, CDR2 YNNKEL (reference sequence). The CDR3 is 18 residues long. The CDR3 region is CASSQLMSPGSDNSPLHF. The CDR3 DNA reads TGTGCCAGCAGCCAACTAATGAGTCCCGGGAGCGATAATTCACCCCTCCACTTT.

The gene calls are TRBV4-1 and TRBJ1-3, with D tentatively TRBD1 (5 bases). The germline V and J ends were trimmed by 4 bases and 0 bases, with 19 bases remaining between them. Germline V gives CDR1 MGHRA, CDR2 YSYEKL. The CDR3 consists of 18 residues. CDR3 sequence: CASSLTPPTTVSGNTIYF. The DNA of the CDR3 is TGCGCCAGCAGCCTCACCCCCCCCACGACAGTCTCTGGAAACACCATATATTTT.

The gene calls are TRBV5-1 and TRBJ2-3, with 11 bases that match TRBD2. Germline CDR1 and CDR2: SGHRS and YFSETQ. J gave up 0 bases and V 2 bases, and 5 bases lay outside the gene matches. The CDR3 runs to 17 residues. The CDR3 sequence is CASSLPGLADSTDTQYF. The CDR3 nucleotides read TGCGCCAGCAGCTTACCGGGACTAGCGGATAGCACAGATACGCAGTATTTT. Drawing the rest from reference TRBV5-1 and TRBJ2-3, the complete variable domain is KAGVTQTPRYLIKTRGQQVTLSCSPISGHRSVSWYQQTPGQGLQFLFEYFSETQRNKGNFPGRFSGRQFSNSRSEMNVSTLELGDSALYLCASSLPGLADSTDTQYFGPGTRLTVL.

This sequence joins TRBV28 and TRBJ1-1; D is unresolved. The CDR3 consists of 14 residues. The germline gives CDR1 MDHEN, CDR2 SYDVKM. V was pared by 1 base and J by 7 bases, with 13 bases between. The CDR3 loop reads CASSLLSGSGEAFF. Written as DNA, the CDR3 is TGTGCCAGCAGTTTATTGTCGGGGAGTGGTGAAGCTTTCTTT.

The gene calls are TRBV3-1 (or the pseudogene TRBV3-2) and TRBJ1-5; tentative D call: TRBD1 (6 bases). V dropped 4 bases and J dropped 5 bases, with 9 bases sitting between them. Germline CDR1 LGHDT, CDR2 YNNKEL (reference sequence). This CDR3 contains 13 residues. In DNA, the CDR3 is TGTGCCAGCAGCCTTGACAGGTATCAGCCCCAGCATTTT. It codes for CASSLDRYQPQHF.

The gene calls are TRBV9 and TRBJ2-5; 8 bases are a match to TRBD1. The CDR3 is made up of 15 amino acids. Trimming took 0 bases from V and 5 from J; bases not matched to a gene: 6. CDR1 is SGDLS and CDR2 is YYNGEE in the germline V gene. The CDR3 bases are TGTGCCAGCAGCGTAGACAGGGGGAGTATGGAGACCCAGTACTTC. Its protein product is CASSVDRGSMETQYF.

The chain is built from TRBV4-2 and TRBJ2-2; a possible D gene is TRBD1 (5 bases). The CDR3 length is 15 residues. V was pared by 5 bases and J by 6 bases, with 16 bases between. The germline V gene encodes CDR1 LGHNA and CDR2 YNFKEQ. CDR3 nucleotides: TGTGCCAGCAGCAATGGACACGGGCTGTCCGGGGAGCTGTTTTTT. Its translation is CASSNGHGLSGELFF.

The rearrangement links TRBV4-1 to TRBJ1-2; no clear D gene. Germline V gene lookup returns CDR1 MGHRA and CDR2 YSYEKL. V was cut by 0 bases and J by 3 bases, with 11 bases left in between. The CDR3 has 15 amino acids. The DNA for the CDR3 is TGCGCCAGCAGCCAAGATAGCCTTGAGTACTATGGCTACACCTTC. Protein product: CASSQDSLEYYGYTF.